This T cell receptor beta chain was captured in a study of blood T cell repertoires in COVID-19. Here immunoSEQ multiplex PCR was the method, and the copy in TCRdb shows in-frame clones only, minus some. This sample has about 270,000 clones, with 85% to 90% found just once. This CDR3 is 15 amino acids long. CDR1 and CDR2 (germline): WNHNN, SYGVQD (reference sequence). Trimming at V came to 6 bases and at J to 2 bases, leaving 6 bases not matched to a gene. Patients of the Seattle cohort, enrolled during active infection, were followed longitudinally. The chain joins TRBV10-1 to TRBJ1-5, with TRBD1 matching over 8 bases. The source material was peripheral blood. This sequence was found in a woman aged 30 to 39 with COVID-19, enrolled during active disease. In DNA, the CDR3 is TGCGCCAGCAGCTCTAAACAGGGGGGCAATCAGCCCCAGCATTTT. This codes for CASSSKQGGNQPQHF.